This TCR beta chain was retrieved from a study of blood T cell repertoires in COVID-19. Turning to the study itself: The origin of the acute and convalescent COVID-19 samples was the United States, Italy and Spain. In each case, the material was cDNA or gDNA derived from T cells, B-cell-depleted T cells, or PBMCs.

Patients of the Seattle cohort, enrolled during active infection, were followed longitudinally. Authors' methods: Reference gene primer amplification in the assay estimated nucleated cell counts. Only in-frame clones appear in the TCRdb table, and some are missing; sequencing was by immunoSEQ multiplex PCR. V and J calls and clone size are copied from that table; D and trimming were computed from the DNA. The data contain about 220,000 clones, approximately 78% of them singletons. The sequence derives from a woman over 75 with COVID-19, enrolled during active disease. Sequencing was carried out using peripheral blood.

CDR3 nucleotide sequence: TGCGCCAGCAGCTTGGTCGCCGGGGGTGGAATGGGGCAGTTCTTC. As protein: CASSLVAGGGMGQFF. V usage is TRBV5-1 and J usage is TRBJ2-1; tentative D call: TRBD2 (6 bases). Germline V lookup: CDR1 SGHRS, CDR2 YFSETQ. The germline V and J ends were trimmed by 0 bases and 12 bases, with 19 bases remaining between them. The CDR3 contains 15 residues.